This T cell receptor beta chain emerged from a study of T cells after yellow fever vaccination. Findings of the study overall: A large majority of primary-vaccination clones showed up again after the booster (96% CD4, around 88% CD8).

This clonotype has at least ten counts. The antigen is undetermined. TCRdb fed the 5' RACE reads into MiXCR, producing one record per CDR3 protein. Among approximately 240,000 distinct CDR3 sequences listed, about 3.5% were seen once. V was pared by 3 bases and J by 7 bases, with 16 bases between. Germline V lookup: CDR1 SGHNT, CDR2 YENEEA. The CDR3 spans 15 residues. The receptor was isolated from a man younger than 35 who received the YFV17D yellow fever vaccine. The source was PBMCs, collected 15 days after the yellow fever booster vaccination. The V call is TRBV11-3, the J call TRBJ2-1; perhaps TRBD1 as D (7 bases). This CDR3 is CASSFRGAEKNEQFF. CDR3 DNA: TGTGCCAGCAGCTTCAGGGGGGCCGAAAAAAATGAGCAGTTCTTC.